The present T cell receptor beta chain was sequenced within a study of cytomegalovirus exposure and HLA in healthy donors. PCR was performed using 60 Vbeta and 13 Jbeta primers. Produced via immunoSEQ multiplex PCR; TCRdb's table is partial and in-frame only. In the table there are approximately 290,000 clones, 80% of which are singletons. Germline CDR1 and CDR2: SGHTA and FQGNSA. V lost 2 bases, J lost 8 bases, and 8 bases stayed unmatched. The CDR3 length is 14 residues. The material sequenced was PBMCs. This clonotype was sampled from a girl aged 2-10 years in good health and CMV-seronegative. This chain connects TRBV7-2 to TRBJ1-2; 7 nucleotides align to TRBD1. CDR3 amino acids: CASSLPGQLKGYTF. CDR3 nucleotide sequence: TGTGCCAGCAGCTTACCGGGACAGCTCAAGGGCTACACCTTC.